The rows below give T cell receptor beta chains drawn from one sample of a study of blood T cells in healthy people across ages. TCRdb reanalysed the 5' RACE reads using MiXCR and keeps one entry per CDR3 protein. The sample contains about 1.6 million distinct CDR3 sequences, roughly 32% of which appear only once. Material for sequencing was blood. The receptors were gathered from a woman in her twenties or thirties in good health. The CDR3 runs from the conserved cysteine through the conserved F or W. The D gene is left open where the match is weak. Clone size is stated in some rows and not others, as once, few, many or a class when expanded.

cdr3_aa cdr3_nt v_call clone_size d_call j_call
CATSPRGASYEQYF TGTGCCACCAGCCCTCGGGGGGCTTCCTACGAGCAGTACTTC TRBV15 few - TRBJ2-7
CASSQEGHGRETQYF TGCGCCAGCAGCCAAGAGGGCCACGGGAGAGAGACCCAGTACTTC TRBV4-1 few - TRBJ2-5
CATCLGQPGTQYF TGTGCCACCTGCTTGGGACAGCCAGGGACCCAGTACTTC TRBV6-6 many TRBD1 TRBJ2-5
CATSFRTTQETQYF TGTGCCACCAGTTTTCGTACAACCCAAGAGACCCAGTACTTC TRBV15 - - TRBJ2-5
CSVEEEGRGGTQYF TGCAGCGTTGAAGAGGAGGGCCGTGGGGGGACCCAGTACTTC TRBV29-1 many - TRBJ2-5
CSVGPGVSYYGYTF TGCAGCGTAGGACCTGGGGTCTCCTACTATGGCTACACCTTC TRBV29-1 many - TRBJ1-2
CASSFDRSGTGELFF TGTGCCAGCAGCTTTGACAGGTCGGGAACCGGGGAGCTGTTTTTT TRBV7-2 - - TRBJ2-2
CSATRTTNEKLFF TGCAGTGCCACGAGGACAACTAATGAAAAACTGTTTTTT TRBV20-1 - - TRBJ1-4
CASSFRDYYSEQFF TGTGCCAGCAGCTTCCGGGACTACTACAGTGAGCAGTTCTTC TRBV28 - TRBD2 TRBJ2-1
CASSLGLWNTGELFF TGTGCCAGCAGCTTGGGACTTTGGAACACCGGGGAGCTGTTTTTT TRBV7-2 - - TRBJ2-2
CASSLATSGSKSNEQFF TGTGCCAGCAGCCTAGCCACTAGCGGGAGTAAAAGCAATGAGCAGTTCTTC TRBV11-2 - TRBD2 TRBJ2-1
CSGDRGISDTQYF TGCAGTGGGGACAGGGGTATCTCAGATACGCAGTATTTT TRBV20-1 - TRBD1 TRBJ2-3
CASSSLRWTRFHEQYF TGTGCCAGCAGCAGCCTCCGTTGGACTAGATTCCACGAGCAGTACTTC TRBV11-2 - TRBD2 TRBJ2-7
CSARVAARGEAFF TGCAGTGCTAGAGTCGCTGCAAGGGGTGAAGCTTTCTTT TRBV20-1 few - TRBJ1-1
CASRLINTGELFF TGTGCCAGCAGACTAATCAACACCGGGGAGCTGTTTTTT TRBV6-2/TRBV6-3 few - TRBJ2-2
CASSHTSGGGTDTQYF TGTGCCAGCAGCCATACTAGCGGGGGAGGAACAGATACGCAGTATTTT TRBV7-2 many TRBD2 TRBJ2-3
CASSSGSSGSQYF TGTGCCAGCAGCTCGGGGTCTAGCGGGAGCCAGTACTTC TRBV7-2 - TRBD2 TRBJ2-5
CASSLGRGLEQYF TGTGCCAGCAGTTTAGGCAGGGGACTCGAGCAGTACTTC TRBV27 - - TRBJ2-7
CSAQDRGYEQYF TGCAGTGCCCAGGACAGGGGCTACGAGCAGTACTTC TRBV20-1 many TRBD1 TRBJ2-7
CASSLITGTAFF TGTGCCAGCAGCTTGATTACAGGGACAGCTTTCTTT TRBV5-6 - - TRBJ1-1
CSAPGPLGEQYF TGCAGCGCCCCTGGGCCCCTGGGGGAGCAGTACTTC TRBV29-1 many - TRBJ2-7
CASSLGGQGTNEQYF TGCGCCAGCAGCTTGGGGGGACAGGGGACGAACGAGCAGTACTTC TRBV5-1 few TRBD1 TRBJ2-7
CASSLARKETQYF TGTGCCAGCAGCTTAGCCAGGAAAGAGACCCAGTACTTC TRBV7-3 many - TRBJ2-5
CASSPRQAGYEQYF TGCGCCAGCAGCCCTCGACAGGCTGGCTACGAGCAGTACTTC TRBV4-1 many - TRBJ2-7
CASSSLGQGSHEQYF TGTGCCAGCAGTTCCCTCGGACAGGGTTCCCACGAGCAGTACTTC TRBV28 few TRBD1 TRBJ2-7
CASSQDGIHEQYF TGTGCCAGCAGCCAAGATGGAATCCACGAGCAGTACTTC TRBV3-1 - - TRBJ2-7
CASSVGTGGFNQPQHF TGTGCCAGCAGTGTCGGGACAGGGGGTTTCAATCAGCCCCAGCATTTT TRBV6-1 - TRBD1 TRBJ1-5
CASSLSAPETGDTYEQYF TGTGCCAGCAGTTTATCAGCCCCCGAGACAGGGGACACCTACGAGCAGTACTTC TRBV27 - TRBD1 TRBJ2-7
CASSPPAVTGELFF TGTGCCAGCAGTCCCCCCGCGGTAACCGGGGAGCTGTTTTTT TRBV2 - - TRBJ2-2
CASSLIGQQRGTDTQYF TGTGCCAGCAGCTTAATAGGGCAACAGAGAGGCACAGATACGCAGTATTTT TRBV7-9 few - TRBJ2-3
CASSSGTTLFQETQYF TGTGCCAGCAGTTCCGGGACTACTCTATTCCAAGAGACCCAGTACTTC TRBV28 few TRBD2 TRBJ2-5
CASSLNRDRGREHYF TGTGCCAGCAGCCTAAACCGGGACAGGGGGCGGGAGCACTACTTC TRBV7-6 - TRBD1 TRBJ2-7
CASSLGGDTYNEQFF TGTGCCAGCAGCTTGGGAGGGGATACCTACAATGAGCAGTTCTTC TRBV5-8 few - TRBJ2-1
CASSPNRLRSDTQYF TGTGCCAGCAGTCCGAATCGCTTACGATCAGATACGCAGTATTTT TRBV27 - - TRBJ2-3
CASSFWGRSKEETQYF TGTGCCAGCAGCTTCTGGGGACGTAGTAAAGAAGAGACCCAGTACTTC TRBV5-6 few - TRBJ2-5
CASSVDPKTGSPLHF TGTGCCAGCAGCGTAGATCCCAAAACTGGTTCACCCCTCCACTTT TRBV9 few - TRBJ1-6
CASSLTPMETQYF TGTGCCAGCAGCTTGACCCCGATGGAGACCCAGTACTTC TRBV5-4 - - TRBJ2-5
CASGVGTGVYSPLHF TGTGCCAGCGGGGTGGGGACAGGGGTGTATTCACCCCTCCACTTT TRBV6-6 - TRBD1 TRBJ1-6
CASSWWDRDNYGYTF TGTGCCAGCAGCTGGTGGGACAGGGATAACTATGGCTACACCTTC TRBV5-6 - TRBD1 TRBJ1-2
CSARPGTLGGEQFF TGCAGTGCTAGACCCGGGACTCTCGGGGGTGAGCAGTTCTTC TRBV20-1 few - TRBJ2-1
CASSFGTGIEQYF TGTGCCAGCAGTTTCGGGACAGGAATCGAGCAGTACTTC TRBV27 - TRBD1 TRBJ2-7
CASSLSFGDTQYF TGTGCCAGCAGCTTATCGTTCGGAGATACGCAGTATTTT TRBV7-2 many - TRBJ2-3
CASSPTSVSQETQYF TGTGCCAGCAGCCCGACCAGTGTTTCCCAAGAGACCCAGTACTTC TRBV7-3 few - TRBJ2-5
CASSLAYASRATQETQYF TGTGCCAGCAGTTTAGCATACGCCTCAAGGGCTACCCAAGAGACCCAGTACTTC TRBV27 - - TRBJ2-5
CTSNPLAGGHEQFF TGCACCAGCAACCCACTAGCGGGGGGGCATGAGCAGTTCTTC TRBV5-1 - TRBD2 TRBJ2-1
CASTLGWREPYNEQFF TGTGCCAGCACTTTAGGGTGGCGGGAGCCCTACAATGAGCAGTTCTTC TRBV27 once TRBD2 TRBJ2-1
CASSEEQGPGEKLFF TGTGCCAGCAGTGAAGAGCAGGGGCCGGGGGAAAAACTGTTTTTT TRBV2 few - TRBJ1-4
CASSKSSGSRVYNEQFF TGTGCCAGCAGCAAATCGTCAGGGAGTCGGGTCTACAATGAGCAGTTCTTC TRBV14 - - TRBJ2-1
CSARDLASGSYEQFF TGCAGTGCTAGAGATTTGGCTAGCGGGAGCTATGAGCAGTTCTTC TRBV20-1 few TRBD2 TRBJ2-1
CSVSRTMPYNEQFF TGCAGCGTTTCCAGGACCATGCCCTACAATGAGCAGTTCTTC TRBV29-1 - - TRBJ2-1
CSARRGHPSEPQHF TGCAGTGCTAGACGGGGACACCCCTCGGAGCCCCAGCATTTT TRBV20-1 - - TRBJ1-5
CSATIREKQETQYF TGCAGTGCTACGATCCGGGAAAAACAAGAGACCCAGTACTTC TRBV20-1 few - TRBJ2-5